This T cell receptor beta chain appears in the sequencing data of a study of shared clonotypes between healthy human individuals. Deep-level settings were used for running the assay. Only in-frame clones appear in the TCRdb table, and some are missing; sequencing was by immunoSEQ multiplex PCR. The table records roughly 2 million clones, 85% to 95% of them present only once. HIV-negative, healthy adults without recent acute infections or vaccinations were the donors. The germline V gene encodes CDR1 MNHNS and CDR2 SASEGT. The CDR3 contains 13 residues. Trimming removed 6 bases from V and 7 bases from J, with 10 bases in between. As regards this clone: Its antigen is unknown.

Whole-study results and caveats: On the whole, naive subsets had larger estimated richness than memory subsets had. Compared with clonotypes that all four donors shared, non-shared clonotypes had lower generation probabilities.

This chain links TRBV6-1 with TRBJ1-6; unclear D gene. Material: naive CD4+ T cells sorted from blood. Subset reported: CD45RA+ positively selected. This sequence was found in a man in his late teens or twenties in good health. The CDR3 spells CASRDDRNSPLHF. For the CDR3, the DNA is TGTGCCAGCAGGGACGACCGAAATTCACCCCTCCACTTT.